A selection of T cell receptor beta chains follows, all from one sample in a study of type 1 regulatory T cells. These TCRs are of unknown antigen specificity. TCRdb re-derived calls from the reads in MiXCR, one entry per CDR3 protein. The sample has about 68,000 distinct CDR3 sequences, about 69% seen once. Sequencing was carried out using cultured T cells, either the whole culture or a sorted T cell fraction (not recorded which). Receptors were obtained from a human donor in good health. CDR3s include the opening cysteine and the closing phenylalanine or tryptophan. A D gene is named only where the DNA matches it firmly. A row's size may be missing; if present it is once, few, many or a size class.

d_gene	j_gene	abundance	v_gene	CDR3nt	CDR3aa
.	TRBJ2-7	.	TRBV20-1	TGCAGTGCTTCGCAGGGGGGCTCCTACGAGCAGTACTTC	CSASQGGSYEQYF
.	TRBJ2-1	once	TRBV7-2	TGTGCCAGCAGCTCCGGGGTAGCGGTCTACAATGAGCAGTTCTTC	CASSSGVAVYNEQFF
.	TRBJ1-5	.	TRBV5-5	TGTGCCAGCAGCTTGTTGGGTGACAATCAGCCCCAGCATTTT	CASSLLGDNQPQHF
.	TRBJ1-5	.	TRBV2	TGTGCCAGCAGTACAGGGTTGGGGTATCAGCCCCAGCATTTT	CASSTGLGYQPQHF
.	TRBJ2-7	.	TRBV9	TGTGCCAGCACCGACCTCGCTCGCTACGAGCAGTACTTC	CASTDLARYEQYF
TRBD2	TRBJ2-1	few	TRBV3-1	TGTGCCAGCAGCCCCTCGGGAGGTCGAACGGGGTACAATGAGCAGTTCTTC	CASSPSGGRTGYNEQFF
.	TRBJ2-3	few	TRBV14	TGTGCCAGCAGCCAAGATCGACTGGGTACGCAGTATTTT	CASSQDRLGTQYF
.	TRBJ1-2	.	TRBV6-2/TRBV6-3	TGTGCCAGCCGGTTCTCGGCGAACTATGGCTACACCTTC	CASRFSANYGYTF
.	TRBJ2-5	.	TRBV3-1	TGTGCCAGCAGCCAAGATGGCCAGGGGAGTAGGACCCAGTACTTC	CASSQDGQGSRTQYF
.	TRBJ2-7	once	TRBV20-1	TGCAGTGGGCGTAGAACTACACTTTCCTACGAGCAGTACTTC	CSGRRTTLSYEQYF
TRBD2	TRBJ2-5	.	TRBV10-2	TGCGCCAGCACCCTGGGACTAGCGGAGGAGACCCAGTACTTC	CASTLGLAEETQYF
TRBD1	TRBJ2-2	.	TRBV29-1	TGCAGCGTTACCGGGACAGGAACCGGGGAGCTGTTTTTT	CSVTGTGTGELFF